Listed here are 21 T cell receptor beta chains from one sample, sequenced in a study of cytomegalovirus exposure and HLA in healthy donors. Amplification used 60 Vbeta primers and 13 Jbeta primers. The data were produced by immunoSEQ multiplex PCR, yet TCRdb's version contains in-frame clones alone and is incomplete. Counted here are roughly 80,000 clones, 67% occurring once; the ten biggest clones make up approximately 6.9%. Input material: PBMCs. These receptors all come from a woman aged 45-60 years in good health and CMV-seropositive.

The chain recombines TRBV11-2 with TRBJ1-2; 8 positions agree with TRBD1. Germline assignment: CDR1 SGHAT and CDR2 FQNNGV. Trimming at V came to 4 bases and at J to 5 bases, leaving 9 bases not matched to a gene. The length of the CDR3 is 15 residues. The CDR3 coding sequence is TGTGCCAGCAGCTACAGGGGGGCGGGGGTATATGGCTACACCTTC. This sequence encodes CASSYRGAGVYGYTF.

The rearrangement links TRBV7-3 to TRBJ2-3; D unclear. The CDR3 extends over 13 amino acids. Germline V gives CDR1 SGHTA, CDR2 FQGTGA. Trimming pared 2 bases from V and 5 bases from J, leaving 8 bases between. The CDR3 reads CASSLFLRDTQYF. In nucleotides, the CDR3 is TGTGCCAGCAGCTTATTTTTGAGAGATACGCAGTATTTT.

This chain joins TRBV7-2 and TRBJ2-2, with D uncertain. CDR3 length equals 13 residues. Trimming shortened V by 3 bases and J by 1 base, and 3 bases separated the two germline ends. Germline lookup yields CDR1 SGHTA and CDR2 FQGNSA. The CDR3 coding sequence is TGTGCCAGCAGCTTCCTGAACACCGGGGAGCTGTTTTTT. Translating gives CASSFLNTGELFF.

The chain couples TRBV28 to TRBJ1-2; tentatively, D is TRBD1 (5 bases). From germline, CDR1 is MDHEN and CDR2 SYDVKM. The CDR3 consists of 14 residues. V lost 4 bases, J lost 5 bases, and 14 bases lay in between. The CDR3 DNA reads TGTGCCAGCAGTTACGTCAGGGTCGTGTATGGCTACACCTTC. It is translated as CASSYVRVVYGYTF.

The rearrangement links TRBV19 to TRBJ2-3; D ambiguous. Trimming shortened V by 5 bases and J by 1 base, and 10 bases separated the two germline ends. Germline-derived CDR1 and CDR2 are LNHDA and SQIVND (reference sequence). This CDR3 has 14 residues. The CDR3 DNA reads as TGTGCCAGTAGTTTGCAGGCGCGCACAGATACGCAGTATTTT. Translating gives CASSLQARTDTQYF.

This clone was observed a handful of times. This rearrangement joins TRBV5-1 to TRBJ1-6, with D uncertain. This CDR3 contains 15 residues. Trimming shortened V by 4 bases and J by 6 bases, and 14 bases separated the two germline ends. Per the germline V gene, CDR1 is SGHRS and CDR2 is YFSETQ. For the CDR3, the DNA is TGCGCCAGCAGCACGGAGGGTAGTTTTAATTCACCCCTCCACTTT. This encodes CASSTEGSFNSPLHF.

CDR3 bases: TGTGCCAGCACCCGGGAAGGGACCCAGTACTTC. Translation: CASTREGTQYF. This chain uses TRBV27 with TRBJ2-5; TRBD2 is a possible D gene (5 bases). The ends were cut back, 7 bases at V and 7 bases at J, with 10 bases in the middle. The CDR3 is 11 residues long. Germline-derived CDR1 and CDR2 are MNHEY and SMNVEV (reference sequence).

The chain carries TRBV6-1 and TRBJ2-6; maybe TRBD2 (7 bases). CDR3 size: 15 residues. Per germline, CDR1 MNHNS and CDR2 SASEGT. The CDR3 sequence is CASGGGNSGANVLTF. Written as DNA, the CDR3 is TGTGCGAGTGGCGGGGGCAACTCTGGGGCCAACGTCCTGACTTTC.

This chain uses TRBV7-9 with TRBJ2-7; D ambiguous. CDR3 length: 13 residues. Per the germline V gene, CDR1 is SEHNR and CDR2 is FQNEAQ (reference sequence). V shed 5 bases and J shed 2 bases, with 10 bases lying between them. CDR3 bases: TGTGCCAGCAGCCTCCGCGGTCCCTACGAGCAGTACGTC. Translated, it gives CASSLRGPYEQYV.

The CDR3 coding sequence is TGTGCCAGCACCCCGGCAGGGATCTATGGCTACACCTTC. It translates to CASTPAGIYGYTF. The chain uses TRBV2 and TRBJ1-2, with D maybe TRBD1 (5 bases). V shed 7 bases and J shed 4 bases, with 13 bases lying between them. The CDR3 is 13 amino acids. In germline, CDR1 is SNHLY, CDR2 FYNNEI.

The genes are TRBV19 and TRBJ1-1; TRBD1 matches at 8 bases. J gave up 4 bases and V 4 bases, and 14 bases lay outside the gene matches. The V gene's germline CDR1 is LNHDA and CDR2 SQIVND (reference sequence). The CDR3 length is 17 residues. Here the CDR3 reads CASSSTYAQGASTEAFF. CDR3 bases: TGTGCCAGTAGTAGTACATACGCCCAGGGGGCCAGCACTGAAGCTTTCTTT.

This clone occurred a few times. The chain couples TRBV9 to TRBJ1-4, with a weak D call TRBD1 (5 bases). In germline, CDR1 is SGDLS, CDR2 YYNGEE. The CDR3 sequence is 16 residues long. Trimming cost V 2 bases and J 7 bases, with 18 bases left between them. CDR3 in amino acids: CASSVAMGPGGEKLFF. The CDR3 DNA sequence: TGTGCCAGCAGCGTGGCAATGGGTCCGGGGGGTGAAAAACTGTTTTTT.

This sequence joins TRBV11-2 and TRBJ1-1, with TRBD1 matching over 9 bases. CDR3 length: 17 residues. Germline lookup yields CDR1 SGHAT and CDR2 FQNNGV. V was clipped by 5 bases and J by 0 bases; unmatched bases: 10. The CDR3 region is CASSPWDREVMNTEAFF. The CDR3 DNA sequence: TGTGCCAGCAGCCCCTGGGACAGGGAAGTGATGAACACTGAAGCTTTCTTT.

The chain uses TRBV28 and TRBJ1-2; D possibly corresponds to TRBD1 (5 bases). This CDR3 is built from 15 residues. Germline V CDR1 and CDR2: MDHEN, SYDVKM. V lost 5 bases to trimming and J lost 7 bases, with 20 bases between them. CDR3 coding DNA: TGTGCCAGCAGTGCGGGGAGGGGCGCCTTTGCTGGCTACACCTTC. Protein sequence: CASSAGRGAFAGYTF.

This clone was counted a few times. This chain links TRBV7-9 with TRBJ1-1; D ambiguous. Trimming cost V 5 bases and J 1 base, with 11 bases left between them. Germline CDR1 SEHNR, CDR2 FQNEAQ (reference sequence). The CDR3 loop spans 14 amino acids. The CDR3 region has the DNA TGTGCCAGCAGCCCGCTTAGAGGGAACACTGAAGCTTTCTTT. Encoded protein: CASSPLRGNTEAFF.

V is TRBV4-1 and J is TRBJ2-2; possibly TRBD1 for D (6 bases). Trimming shortened V by 0 bases and J by 7 bases, and 15 bases separated the two germline ends. The germline V gene encodes CDR1 MGHRA and CDR2 YSYEKL. This CDR3 region has 16 residues. The CDR3 protein is CASSQDDAGADGELFF. In DNA, the CDR3 is TGCGCCAGCAGCCAAGATGATGCAGGGGCGGACGGGGAGCTGTTTTTT.

The V and J genes are TRBV5-1 and TRBJ2-3; the D gene is possibly TRBD2 (5 bases). Per the germline V gene, CDR1 is SGHRS and CDR2 is YFSETQ. V gave up 6 bases and J gave up 2 bases, with 19 bases separating them. The CDR3 is 16 amino acids. The CDR3 loop reads CASTYRGLRNTDTQYF. DNA of the CDR3: TGCGCCAGCACCTACCGAGGACTTCGTAACACAGATACGCAGTATTTT.

V gene TRBV4-1 combines with J gene TRBJ2-2, with 8 bases aligning to TRBD1. The CDR3 consists of 16 residues. Trimming removed 10 bases from V and 0 bases from J; junction bases left unmatched: 10. Germline lookup yields CDR1 MGHRA and CDR2 YSYEKL. The CDR3 reads CATKKTGATNTGELFF. The CDR3 nucleotides are TGCGCCACCAAAAAGACAGGGGCAACGAACACCGGGGAGCTGTTTTTT.

This clone has just a few counts. The V call is TRBV6-5, the J call TRBJ1-1; possibly TRBD1 for D (5 bases). The CDR3 is made up of 13 amino acids. The V and J ends lost 5 bases and 3 bases respectively, with 10 bases between them. CDR1 and CDR2 from the germline V gene are MNHEY and SVGAGI. The CDR3, as DNA: TGTGCCAGCAGTCCCCCGGGGGACACTGAAGCTTTCTTT. This gives the protein CASSPPGDTEAFF.

This clone has just one count. The rearrangement joins TRBV11-2 to TRBJ2-3; 10 bases agree with TRBD2. V was pared by 1 base and J by 4 bases, with 5 bases of the junction left unmatched. Germline CDR1 SGHAT, CDR2 FQNNGV. The CDR3 loop spans 16 amino acids. DNA for the CDR3: TGTGCCAGCAGCTTAGGGGTAGCGGGGGGAGCAGATACGCAGTATTTT. It specifies CASSLGVAGGADTQYF.

The chain is built from TRBV19 and TRBJ1-1; 10 nucleotides agree with TRBD1. With 5 bases clipped from V and 4 bases from J, the junction kept 4 bases outside the gene matches. CDR1 LNHDA and CDR2 SQIVND come from the germline V gene (reference sequence). The CDR3 totals 14 residues. The CDR3 reads CASSPWTGGTEAFF. The CDR3 DNA reads as TGTGCCAGTAGTCCCTGGACAGGGGGCACTGAAGCTTTCTTT.